The clone carrying this TCR beta chain was counted between two and nine times. As yet, its antigen is unknown. The authors extracted RNA and reverse transcribed it into cDNA as the sequencing template. Repertoires were generated with immunoSEQ multiplex PCR, while TCRdb's copy carries only in-frame clones and drops some. The sample contains roughly 25,000 clones, about 47% of which appear only once. The data originate from a study of CD8+ T cells in alopecia areata. The V gene lost 5 bases and the J gene lost 4 bases, with 9 bases spanning the gap. Germline lookup yields CDR1 MGHRA and CDR2 YSYEKL. CDR3 length equals 14 residues. Study-level points and caveats: In lesional scalp, particularly from alopecia totalis/universalis, clonality was higher than in normal scalp. Besides other cells, scalp samples also yield sequences of resident alphabeta T cells from normal skin.

Alopecia areata patients gave lesional scalp punch biopsies and peripheral blood samples. V usage is TRBV4-1 and J usage is TRBJ2-6; D is ambiguous. The origin of this receptor is a human donor with alopecia areata. Sequenced input: NKG2D-high CD8+ T cells sorted from blood. The CDR3 DNA is TGCGCCAGCAGCGAGCCATCCGGGGCCAACGTCCTGACTTTC. This encodes CASSEPSGANVLTF.